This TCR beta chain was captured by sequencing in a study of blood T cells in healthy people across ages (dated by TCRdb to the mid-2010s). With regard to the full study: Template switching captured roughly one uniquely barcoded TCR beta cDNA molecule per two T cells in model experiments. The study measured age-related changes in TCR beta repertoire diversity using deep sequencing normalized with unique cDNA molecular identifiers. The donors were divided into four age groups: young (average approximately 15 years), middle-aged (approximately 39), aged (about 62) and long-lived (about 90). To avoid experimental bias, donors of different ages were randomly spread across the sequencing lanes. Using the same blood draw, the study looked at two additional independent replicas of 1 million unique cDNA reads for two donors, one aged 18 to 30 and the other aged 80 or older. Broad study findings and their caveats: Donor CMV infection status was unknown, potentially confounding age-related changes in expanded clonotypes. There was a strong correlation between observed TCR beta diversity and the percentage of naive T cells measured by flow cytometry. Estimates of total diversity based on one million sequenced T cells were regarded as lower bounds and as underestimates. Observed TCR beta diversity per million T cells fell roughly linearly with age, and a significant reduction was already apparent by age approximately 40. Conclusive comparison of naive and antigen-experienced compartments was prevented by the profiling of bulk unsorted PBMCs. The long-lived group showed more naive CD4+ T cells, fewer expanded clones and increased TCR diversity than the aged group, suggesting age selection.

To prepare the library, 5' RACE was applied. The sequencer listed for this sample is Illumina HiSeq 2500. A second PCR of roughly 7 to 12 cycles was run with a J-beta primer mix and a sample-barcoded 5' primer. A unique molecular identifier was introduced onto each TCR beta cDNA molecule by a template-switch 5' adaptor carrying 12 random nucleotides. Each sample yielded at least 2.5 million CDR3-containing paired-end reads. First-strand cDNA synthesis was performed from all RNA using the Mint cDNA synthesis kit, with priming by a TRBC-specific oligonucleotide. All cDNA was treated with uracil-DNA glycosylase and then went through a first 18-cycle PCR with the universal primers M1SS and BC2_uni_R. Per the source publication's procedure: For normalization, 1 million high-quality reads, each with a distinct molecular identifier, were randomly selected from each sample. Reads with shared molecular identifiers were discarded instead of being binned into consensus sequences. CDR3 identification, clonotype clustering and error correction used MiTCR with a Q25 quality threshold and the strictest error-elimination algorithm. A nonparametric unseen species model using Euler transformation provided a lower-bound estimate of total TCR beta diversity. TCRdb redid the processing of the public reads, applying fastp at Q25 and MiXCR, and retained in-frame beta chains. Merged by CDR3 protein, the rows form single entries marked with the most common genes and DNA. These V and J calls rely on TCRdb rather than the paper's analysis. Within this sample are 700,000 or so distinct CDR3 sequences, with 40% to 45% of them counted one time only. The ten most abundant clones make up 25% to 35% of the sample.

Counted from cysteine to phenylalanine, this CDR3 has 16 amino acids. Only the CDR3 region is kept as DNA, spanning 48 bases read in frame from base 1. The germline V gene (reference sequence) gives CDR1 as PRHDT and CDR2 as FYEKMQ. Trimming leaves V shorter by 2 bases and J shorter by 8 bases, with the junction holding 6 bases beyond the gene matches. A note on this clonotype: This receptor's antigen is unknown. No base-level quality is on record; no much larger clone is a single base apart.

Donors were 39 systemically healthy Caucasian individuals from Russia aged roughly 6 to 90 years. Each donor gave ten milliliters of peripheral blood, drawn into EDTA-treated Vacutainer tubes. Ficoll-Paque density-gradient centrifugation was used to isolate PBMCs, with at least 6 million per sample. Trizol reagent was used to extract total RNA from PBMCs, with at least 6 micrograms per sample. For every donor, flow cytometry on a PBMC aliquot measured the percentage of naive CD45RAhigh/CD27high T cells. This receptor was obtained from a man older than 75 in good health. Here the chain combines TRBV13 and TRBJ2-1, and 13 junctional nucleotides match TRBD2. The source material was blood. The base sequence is TGTGCCAGCAGCTTAAAGGGGACTAGCGGGATAGATGAGCAGTTCTTC. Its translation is CASSLKGTSGIDEQFF. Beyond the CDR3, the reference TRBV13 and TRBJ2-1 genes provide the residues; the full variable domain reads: AAGVIQSPRHLIKEKRETATLKCYPIPRHDTVYWYQQGPGQDPQFLISFYEKMQSDKGSIPDRFSAQQFSDYHSELNMSSLELGDSALYFCASSLKGTSGIDEQFFGPGTRLTVL.